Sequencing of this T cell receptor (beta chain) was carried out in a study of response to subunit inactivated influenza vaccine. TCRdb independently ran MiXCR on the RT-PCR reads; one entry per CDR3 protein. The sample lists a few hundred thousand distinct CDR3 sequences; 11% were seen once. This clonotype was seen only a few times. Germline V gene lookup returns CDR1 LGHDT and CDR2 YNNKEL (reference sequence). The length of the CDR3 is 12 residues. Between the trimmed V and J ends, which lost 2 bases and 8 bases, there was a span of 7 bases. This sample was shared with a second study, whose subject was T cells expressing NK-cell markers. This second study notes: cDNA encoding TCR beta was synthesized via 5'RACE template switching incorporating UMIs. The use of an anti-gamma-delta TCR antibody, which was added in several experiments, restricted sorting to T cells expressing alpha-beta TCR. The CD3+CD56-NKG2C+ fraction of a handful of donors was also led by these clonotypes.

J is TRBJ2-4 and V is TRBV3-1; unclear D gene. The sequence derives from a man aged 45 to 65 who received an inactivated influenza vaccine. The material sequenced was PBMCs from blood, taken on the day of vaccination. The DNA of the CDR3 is TGTGCCAGCAGCCAAATAAATCACATTCAGTACTTC. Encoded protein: CASSQINHIQYF.